Presented here are 3 T cell receptor beta chains from one specimen sequenced in a study of OX40 agonist ivuxolimab in advanced cancers. Using immunoSEQ multiplex PCR, the repertoire was profiled, and TCRdb retains in-frame clones only, with some absent. Of 55,000 to 70,000 clones listed, approximately 80% were seen once; the top ten hold more than 1%. Material: CD4+ or CD8+ T cells sorted from blood, obtained in a trial of the OX40 agonist ivuxolimab. Source of these receptors: an adult with an advanced solid tumor such as melanoma, head and neck, liver or kidney cancer.

The chain joins TRBV2 to TRBJ1-1; D is ambiguous. CDR1 and CDR2 from the germline V gene are SNHLY and FYNNEI. The CDR3 is 15 residues long. The germline V and J ends were trimmed by 8 bases and 0 bases, with 16 bases remaining between them. CDR3 DNA: TGTGCCAGCTCTATTCAGCGCCCAATGAACACTGAAGCTTTCTTT. Translating it yields CASSIQRPMNTEAFF.

The chain uses TRBV6-1 and TRBJ1-2; D is ambiguous. CDR3 length equals 13 residues. Germline V lookup: CDR1 MNHNS, CDR2 SASEGT. V lost 2 bases and J lost 7, with 11 bases in between. CDR3 DNA sequence: TGTGCCAGCAGTGAATTGGGGAATGGTGGCTACACCTTC. Its protein product is CASSELGNGGYTF.

Concerning this clone: Being one base from a much bigger clone, this may be a read error. The chain is built from TRBV7-9 and TRBJ1-4; TRBD1 agrees at 10 bases. The CDR3 sequence is 14 residues long. Germline lookup yields CDR1 SEHNR and CDR2 FQNEAQ (reference sequence). CDR3 residues: CTSSSTGGLEKLFF. The CDR3 DNA reads TGTACCAGCAGCTCGACAGGGGGCCTTGAAAAACTGTTTTTT.